This TCR beta chain was sequenced in a study of cytomegalovirus exposure and HLA in healthy donors. PCR involved 60 Vbeta and 13 Jbeta primers. The repertoire was sequenced with immunoSEQ multiplex PCR; TCRdb's copy has only in-frame clones and lacks some. The sample carries approximately 220,000 clones, 65% to 85% recorded once. CDR1 is SGHTA and CDR2 is FQGNSA in the germline V gene. The CDR3 sequence is 15 residues long. With 5 bases removed from V and 4 bases from J, the gap between germline ends came to 17 bases. The genes are TRBV7-2 and TRBJ1-1, with TRBD1 as a possible D gene (5 bases). This receptor was obtained from a boy aged 2 to 10 in good health and CMV-seronegative. Sample: PBMCs. The CDR3 spells CASSLQGSRCTEAFF. The CDR3 nucleotides read TGTGCCAGCAGCCTTCAGGGATCTAGGTGCACTGAAGCTTTCTTT.